What follows are 28 T cell receptor beta chains derived from one specimen sequenced in a study of blood T cells in healthy people across ages. A sample-barcoded 5' primer and a J-beta primer mix were used in a second PCR of roughly 6 to 11 cycles. TCRdb ran MiXCR on the 5' RACE reads and lists one entry per CDR3 protein. The data contain 450,000 to 650,000 distinct CDR3 sequences, about 25% of them singletons. The data also belong to a second study, concerning T cells of mothers and their children.

The sample consisted of blood. The receptors stem from a boy aged 5 to 17 in good health.

The chain employs TRBV7-2 and TRBJ2-3, with TRBD1 identical over 7 bases. The ends lost 6 bases at V and 11 bases at J; junction bases unmatched: 11. The CDR3 spans 13 residues. Germline-derived CDR1 and CDR2 are SGHTA and FQGNSA. CDR3 DNA sequence: TGTGCCAGCAGTCCAGGACAGGCCCAATGGCAGTATTTT. Translated, it gives CASSPGQAQWQYF.

This clonotype was seen a single time. The junction departs from germline at one end; a sequencing error may be responsible. The V and J genes are TRBV5-6 and TRBJ1-5; D gene unclear. Looked up from germline, CDR1 is SGHDT and CDR2 is YYEEEE. The length of the CDR3 is 12 residues. The CDR3 bases are TGTGCCTGCAGCTTCGGGGATCAGCCCCAGCATTTT. The encoded protein is CACSFGDQPQHF.

With respect to this clonotype: At one end the junction does not follow the germline gene, possibly because of a read error. CDR3 coding DNA: TGTGCCTGCAGTTCTGTCGGCAGGCCCTACGAGCAGTACTTC. This gives the protein CACSSVGRPYEQYF. V usage is TRBV7-9 and J usage is TRBJ2-7; D gene uncertain. In germline, CDR1 is SEHNR, CDR2 FQNEAQ (reference sequence). The CDR3 contains 14 residues.

This clonotype occurred many times. This chain joins TRBV12-3 or TRBV12-4 and TRBJ2-5; 12 bases agree with TRBD2. The CDR3 spans 14 residues. J gave up 10 bases and V 7 bases, and 10 bases lay outside the gene matches. CDR3 sequence reads: CASTLRLAGEDQYF. The DNA of the CDR3 is TGTGCCAGCACCCTTAGACTAGCGGGGGAGGACCAGTACTTC.

This chain uses TRBV4-1 with TRBJ2-7; D is possibly TRBD1 (5 bases). The CDR3 loop spans 12 amino acids. V was shortened by 2 bases and J by 6 bases, with 8 bases between the two germline ends. Germline CDR1 is MGHRA and CDR2 is YSYEKL. CDR3 nucleotide sequence: TGCGCCAGCAGCCAAACAGGTGCCGAGCAGTACTTC. Its protein product is CASSQTGAEQYF.

The V gene is TRBV7-8, the J gene TRBJ2-6, with D perhaps matching TRBD1 (5 bases). The CDR3 is made up of 15 amino acids. The germline CDR1 and CDR2 sequences are SGHVS and FQNEAQ. Trimming cost V 7 bases and J 0 bases, with 10 bases left between them. CDR3 nucleotides: TGTGCCAGCATCCGCAGGGTCTCTGGGGCCAACGTCCTGACTTTC. Translating it yields CASIRRVSGANVLTF.

The gene calls are TRBV5-1 and TRBJ2-3; no clear D. Looked up from germline, CDR1 is SGHRS and CDR2 is YFSETQ. V was cut by 2 bases and J by 4 bases, with 11 bases left in between. CDR3 length equals 14 residues. CDR3 protein: CASSFIRPADTQYF. The CDR3 coding sequence is TGCGCCAGCAGCTTCATACGACCCGCAGATACGCAGTATTTT.

This clonotype was observed a few times. The chain links TRBV30 to TRBJ2-2, with 10 bases fitting TRBD2. Germline V gives CDR1 GTSNPN, CDR2 SVGIG (reference sequence). This CDR3 has 15 amino acids. V lost 3 bases, J lost 6 bases, and 7 bases stayed unmatched. Here the CDR3 reads CAWSPRLAGAGELFF. The CDR3 DNA follows: TGTGCCTGGAGCCCCCGACTAGCGGGTGCCGGGGAGCTGTTTTTT.

The chain has TRBV6-5 and TRBJ1-2, with TRBD1 as a possible D gene (5 bases). The CDR3 totals 13 residues. The germline V gene encodes CDR1 MNHEY and CDR2 SVGAGI. V dropped 0 bases and J dropped 5 bases, with 7 bases sitting between them. The CDR3 bases are TGTGCCAGCAGTTACTCGCAGGGTTATGGCTACACCTTC. Translation gives CASSYSQGYGYTF.

This clonotype was detected a few times. This sequence joins TRBV29-1 and TRBJ2-5; TRBD2 agrees at 11 bases. With the DNA end fitting TRBJ2-1 better, the J assignment may be wrong. Germline V gene data show CDR1 as SQVTM and CDR2 as ANQGSEA. This CDR3 spans 13 amino acids. CDR3 nucleotide sequence: TGCAGCGACTCCGGGACTAGCGGACTCCAGCAGTTCTTC. Translation gives CSDSGTSGLQQFF.

This chain uses TRBV4-3 with TRBJ1-2; 9 nucleotides line up with TRBD1. V lost 1 base and J lost 4; bases outside the gene matches: 7. Germline V gives CDR1 LGHNA, CDR2 YSLEER. This CDR3 is 16 amino acids long. In nucleotides, the CDR3 is TGCGCCAGCAGCCAAGGGACAGGGGAGCCCAGCTATGGCTACACCTTC. Encoded protein: CASSQGTGEPSYGYTF.

This clonotype has only a few counts. This chain connects TRBV27 to TRBJ1-2; the D gene is possibly TRBD1 (6 bases). The CDR3 loop spans 15 amino acids. Per germline, CDR1 MNHEY and CDR2 SMNVEV (reference sequence). Trimming shortened V by 7 bases and J by 4 bases, and 19 bases separated the two germline ends. In DNA, the CDR3 is TGTGCCAGCACTCTTCAAGGGGGGAATGGCTATGGCTACACCTTC. The encoded protein is CASTLQGGNGYGYTF.

Only a few counts were recorded for this clonotype. This chain joins TRBV9 and TRBJ2-3; TRBD1 matches at 9 bases. The germline CDR1 and CDR2 sequences are SGDLS and YYNGEE. This CDR3 region has 16 residues. The V segment lost 5 bases and the J segment 2 bases; nucleotides outside the gene matches: 9. This chain's CDR3 is CASRGGGQGSTDTQYF. The CDR3 coding sequence is TGTGCCAGCAGAGGGGGGGGACAGGGCTCCACAGATACGCAGTATTTT.

This clonotype was picked up a small number of times. CDR3 DNA sequence: TGTGCCAGCAGCAAGAAAAGGGACTTTAGCAATCAGCCCCAGCATTTT. Translating gives CASSKKRDFSNQPQHF. The V gene is TRBV21-1, the J gene TRBJ1-5. TRBV21-1 is an annotated pseudogene. The CDR3 runs to 16 residues.

This clonotype was seen more than once but under ten times. The chain has TRBV20-1 and TRBJ2-3; D call uncertain. Germline loops: CDR1 DFQATT, CDR2 SNEGSKA (reference sequence). The CDR3 is made up of 18 amino acids. The germline V and J ends were trimmed by 1 base and 0 bases, with 20 bases remaining between them. In nucleotides, the CDR3 is TGCAGTGCTAGAGTAAAGTCGATCCTTCCGCCTAGCACAGATACGCAGTATTTT. Translating gives CSARVKSILPPSTDTQYF.

The chain uses TRBV20-1 and TRBJ2-3; a possible D gene is TRBD1 (5 bases). The CDR3 has 17 residues. V was cut by 1 base and J by 3 bases, with 20 bases left in between. Germline CDR1 is DFQATT and CDR2 is SNEGSKA (reference sequence). This CDR3 reads CSARGMTRGVVTDTQYF. DNA for the CDR3: TGCAGTGCTAGAGGGATGACAAGGGGTGTAGTGACAGATACGCAGTATTTT.

This clonotype was counted only a few times. The gene calls are TRBV29-1 and TRBJ1-1; the D is unclear. The CDR3 extends over 12 amino acids. The germline V and J ends were trimmed by 1 base and 4 bases, with 7 bases remaining between them. CDR1 is SQVTM and CDR2 is ANQGSEA in the germline V gene. CDR3 residues: CSVEVFGTEAFF. CDR3 nucleotide sequence: TGCAGCGTTGAAGTTTTTGGCACTGAAGCTTTCTTT.

This clonotype was detected a few times. The chain employs TRBV20-1 and TRBJ2-2; 7 bases match TRBD1. CDR3 length: 13 residues. From germline, CDR1 is DFQATT and CDR2 SNEGSKA (reference sequence). V trimming: 6 bases; J trimming: 8 bases; junction bases outside the gene matches: 9. CDR3 bases: TGCAGTGCCTTCACAGGGGATTCGGGGGAGCTGTTTTTT. This sequence encodes CSAFTGDSGELFF.

This clonotype was seen a handful of times. The chain carries TRBV7-9 and TRBJ2-5; 14 bases agree with TRBD2. The end of the DNA is better explained by TRBJ2-1, so the J call may be wrong. The CDR3 is 17 amino acids. The germline V gene encodes CDR1 SEHNR and CDR2 FQNEAQ (reference sequence). The CDR3 DNA reads as TGTGCCAGCAGCCCCCGAACCGGGACTAGCGGGAGCGATGAGCAGTTCTTC. Its translation is CASSPRTGTSGSDEQFF.

The rearrangement links TRBV5-1 to TRBJ2-4, with 7 bases fitting TRBD1. CDR3 size: 14 residues. Germline V CDR1 and CDR2: SGHRS, YFSETQ. Trimming took 0 bases from V and 9 from J; bases not matched to a gene: 6. The CDR3 protein is CASSLGQGPTIQYF. The CDR3 nucleotides are TGCGCCAGCAGCTTGGGACAGGGCCCAACCATTCAGTACTTC. Based on the CDR3 plus reference TRBV5-1 and TRBJ2-4, the full variable domain is KAGVTQTPRYLIKTRGQQVTLSCSPISGHRSVSWYQQTPGQGLQFLFEYFSETQRNKGNFPGRFSGRQFSNSRSEMNVSTLELGDSALYLCASSLGQGPTIQYFGAGTRLSVL.

The chain employs TRBV4-3 and TRBJ2-1; TRBD2 matches at 11 bases. Looked up from germline, CDR1 is LGHNA and CDR2 is YSLEER. The CDR3 is 16 residues long. V was pared by 1 base and J by 9 bases, with 8 bases of the junction left unmatched. CDR3 in amino acids: CASSQVSGGAWGEQFF. The CDR3 DNA sequence: TGCGCCAGCAGCCAAGTTAGCGGGGGGGCCTGGGGTGAGCAGTTCTTC.

This clonotype was found a few times. The J gene is TRBJ1-1, the V gene TRBV12-3 or TRBV12-4; D ambiguous. The CDR3 is 12 residues long. V lost 6 bases and J 5 bases, leaving 10 bases between the germline ends. This chain's CDR3 is CASSLTWTEAFF. CDR3 in DNA: TGTGCCAGCAGCCTCACATGGACTGAAGCTTTCTTT.

The sample holds a few counts of this clonotype. This chain joins TRBV12-3 or TRBV12-4 and TRBJ2-4; maybe TRBD2 (5 bases). This CDR3 has 11 residues. Trimming cost V 3 bases and J 8 bases, with 5 bases left between them. As DNA, the CDR3 is TGTGCCAGCAGTTTCGGGGACATTCAGTACTTC. Its protein is CASSFGDIQYF.

The sample holds a few counts of this clonotype. This CDR3 is missing its conserved last phenylalanine or tryptophan, likely due to a read error. The chain's CDR3 is CASSLRDNYNEQFL. The CDR3 nucleotides are TGTGCCAGCAGCCTCCGGGACAACTACAATGAGCAGTTCCTC. The genes are TRBV7-8 and TRBJ2-1; TRBD1 might be the D (6 bases). Germline CDR1 reads SGHVS; CDR2 reads FQNEAQ. The length of the CDR3 is 14 residues. V lost 5 bases and J 3 bases, leaving 11 bases between the germline ends.

This clonotype was seen a few times. The rearrangement uses TRBV5-1 and TRBJ2-7; 9 bases fit TRBD2. This CDR3 contains 14 residues. Germline-derived CDR1 and CDR2 are SGHRS and YFSETQ. Trimming removed 3 bases from V and 2 bases from J; junction bases left unmatched: 3. This CDR3 is CASSYSGGTYEQYF. For the CDR3, the DNA is TGCGCCAGCAGCTATAGCGGGGGTACCTACGAGCAGTACTTC. Full variable domain (remainder filled in from reference TRBV5-1 and TRBJ2-7): KAGVTQTPRYLIKTRGQQVTLSCSPISGHRSVSWYQQTPGQGLQFLFEYFSETQRNKGNFPGRFSGRQFSNSRSEMNVSTLELGDSALYLCASSYSGGTYEQYFGPGTRLTVT.

This clonotype was observed a handful of times. V usage is TRBV7-9 and J usage is TRBJ1-2; tentatively, D is TRBD1 (6 bases). The CDR3 is 13 residues long. Trimming took off 6 bases at V and 5 bases at J, with 13 bases between the two ends. From germline, CDR1 is SEHNR and CDR2 FQNEAQ (reference sequence). CDR3 DNA: TGTGCCAGCAGTCCCACAGGGTTATATGGCTACACCTTC. This encodes CASSPTGLYGYTF.

This clonotype has more than one count but fewer than ten. This chain links TRBV19 with TRBJ1-1; 7 bases agree with TRBD1. This CDR3 region has 13 residues. The ends lost 6 bases at V and 5 bases at J; junction bases unmatched: 6. Germline-derived CDR1 and CDR2 are LNHDA and SQIVND (reference sequence). The DNA for the CDR3 is TGTGCCAGTAGCCCGACAGGGCGGACTGAAGCTTTCTTT. It codes for CASSPTGRTEAFF.

The gene calls are TRBV6-2 or TRBV6-3 and TRBJ2-1, with 13 bases aligning to TRBD2. The CDR3 extends over 16 amino acids. V trimming: 5 bases; J trimming: 12 bases; junction bases outside the gene matches: 13. Germline V lookup: CDR1 MNHEY, CDR2 SVGEGT. The CDR3 coding sequence is TGTGCCAGCAGTGCCTCGGGGACTAGCGGGATCGGGAGGCAGTTCTTC. This translates into CASSASGTSGIGRQFF.